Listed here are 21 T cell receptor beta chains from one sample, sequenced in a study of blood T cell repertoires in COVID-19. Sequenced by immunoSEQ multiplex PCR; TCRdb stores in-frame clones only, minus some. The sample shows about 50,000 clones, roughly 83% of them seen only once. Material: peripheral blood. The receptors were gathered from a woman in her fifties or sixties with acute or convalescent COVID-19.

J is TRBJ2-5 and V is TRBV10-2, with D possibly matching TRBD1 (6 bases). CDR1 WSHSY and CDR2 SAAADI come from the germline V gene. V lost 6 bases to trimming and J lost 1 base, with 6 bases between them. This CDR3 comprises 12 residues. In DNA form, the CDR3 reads TGCGCCAGCAGGGACAGCCAAGAGACCCAGTACTTC. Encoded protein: CASRDSQETQYF.

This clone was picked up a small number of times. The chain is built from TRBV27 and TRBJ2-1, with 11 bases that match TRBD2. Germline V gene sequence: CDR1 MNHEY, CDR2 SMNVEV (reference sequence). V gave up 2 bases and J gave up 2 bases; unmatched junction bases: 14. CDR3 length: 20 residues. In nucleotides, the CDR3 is TGTGCCAGCAGTTTAAAACGGGTAGCGGGAGGGGGGAGTACCTACAATGAGCAGTTCTTC. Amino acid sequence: CASSLKRVAGGGSTYNEQFF.

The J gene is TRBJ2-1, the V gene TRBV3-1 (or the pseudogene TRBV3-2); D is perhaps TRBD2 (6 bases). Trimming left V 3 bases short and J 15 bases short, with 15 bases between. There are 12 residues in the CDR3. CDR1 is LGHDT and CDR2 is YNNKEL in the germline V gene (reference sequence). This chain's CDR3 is CASSQSGTLLFF. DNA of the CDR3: TGTGCCAGCAGCCAGTCCGGGACTCTCCTGTTCTTC.

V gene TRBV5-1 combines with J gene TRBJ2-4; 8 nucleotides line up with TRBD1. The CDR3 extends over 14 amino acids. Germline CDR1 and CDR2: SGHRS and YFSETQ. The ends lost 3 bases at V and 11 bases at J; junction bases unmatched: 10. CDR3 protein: CASSSGQGSSVQYF. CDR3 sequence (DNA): TGCGCCAGCAGCTCAGGACAGGGATCCTCCGTTCAGTACTTC.

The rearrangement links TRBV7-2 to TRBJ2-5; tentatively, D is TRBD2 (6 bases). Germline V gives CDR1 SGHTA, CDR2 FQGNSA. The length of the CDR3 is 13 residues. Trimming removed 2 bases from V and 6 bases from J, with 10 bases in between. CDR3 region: CASSLPGRQTQYF. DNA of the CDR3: TGTGCCAGCAGCTTACCAGGGAGGCAGACCCAGTACTTC. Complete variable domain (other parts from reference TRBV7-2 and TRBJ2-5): GAGVSQSPSNKVTEKGKDVELRCDPISGHTALYWYRQSLGQGLEFLIYFQGNSAPDKSGLPSDRFSAERTGGSVSTLTIQRTQQEDSAVYLCASSLPGRQTQYFGPGTRLLVL.

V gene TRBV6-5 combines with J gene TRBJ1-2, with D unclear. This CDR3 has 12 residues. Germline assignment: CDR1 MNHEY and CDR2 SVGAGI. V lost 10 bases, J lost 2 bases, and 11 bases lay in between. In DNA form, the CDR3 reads TGTGCCACACGTCAGGAAAACTATGGCTACACCTTC. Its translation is CATRQENYGYTF.

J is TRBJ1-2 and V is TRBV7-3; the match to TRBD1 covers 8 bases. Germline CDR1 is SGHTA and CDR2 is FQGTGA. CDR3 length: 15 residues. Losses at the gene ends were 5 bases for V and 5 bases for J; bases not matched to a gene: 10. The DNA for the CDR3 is TGTGCCAGCAGCCCGCAAGGGACAGGCCCGTATGGCTACACCTTC. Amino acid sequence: CASSPQGTGPYGYTF.

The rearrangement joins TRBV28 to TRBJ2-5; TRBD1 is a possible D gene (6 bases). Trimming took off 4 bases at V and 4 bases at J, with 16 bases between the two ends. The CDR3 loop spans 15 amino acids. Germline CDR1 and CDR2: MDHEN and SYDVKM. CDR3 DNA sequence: TGTGCCAGCAGTTCCCGGGAAGGGGGTACAGAGACCCAGTACTTC. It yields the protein CASSSREGGTETQYF.

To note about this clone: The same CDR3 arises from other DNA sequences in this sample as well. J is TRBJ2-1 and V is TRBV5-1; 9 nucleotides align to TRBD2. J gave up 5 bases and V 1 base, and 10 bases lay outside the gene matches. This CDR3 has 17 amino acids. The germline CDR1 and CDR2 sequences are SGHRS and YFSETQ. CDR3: CASSLKGGRAFDNEQFF. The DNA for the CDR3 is TGCGCCAGCAGCTTGAAGGGCGGGAGGGCCTTCGACAATGAGCAGTTCTTC.

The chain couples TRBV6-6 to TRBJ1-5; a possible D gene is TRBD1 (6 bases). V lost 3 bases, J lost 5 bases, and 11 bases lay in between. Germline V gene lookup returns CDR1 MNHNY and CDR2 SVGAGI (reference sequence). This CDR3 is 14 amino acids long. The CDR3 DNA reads TGTGCCAGCAGTTATGGGACAATCGATCAGCCCCAGCATTTT. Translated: CASSYGTIDQPQHF.

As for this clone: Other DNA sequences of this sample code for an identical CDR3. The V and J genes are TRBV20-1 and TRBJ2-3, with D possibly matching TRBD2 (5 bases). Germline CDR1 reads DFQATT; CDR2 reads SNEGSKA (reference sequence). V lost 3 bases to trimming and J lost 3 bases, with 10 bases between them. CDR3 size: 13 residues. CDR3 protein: CSASLLVTDTQYF. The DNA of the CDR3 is TGCAGTGCTAGTTTACTAGTTACAGATACGCAGTATTTT.

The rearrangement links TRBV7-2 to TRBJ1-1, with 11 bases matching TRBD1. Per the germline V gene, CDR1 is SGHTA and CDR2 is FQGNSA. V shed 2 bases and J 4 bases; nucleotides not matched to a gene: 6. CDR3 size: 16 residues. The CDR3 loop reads CASSLFPGQGGTEAFF. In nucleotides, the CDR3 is TGTGCCAGCAGCTTATTTCCGGGACAGGGGGGCACTGAAGCTTTCTTT.

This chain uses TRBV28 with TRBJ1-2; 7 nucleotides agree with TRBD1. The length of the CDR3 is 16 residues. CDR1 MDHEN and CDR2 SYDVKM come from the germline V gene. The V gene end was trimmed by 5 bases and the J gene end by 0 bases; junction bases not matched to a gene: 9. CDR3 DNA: TGTGCCAGCAGTAGCAGGACAGGACCATCTAACTATGGCTACACCTTC. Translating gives CASSSRTGPSNYGYTF.

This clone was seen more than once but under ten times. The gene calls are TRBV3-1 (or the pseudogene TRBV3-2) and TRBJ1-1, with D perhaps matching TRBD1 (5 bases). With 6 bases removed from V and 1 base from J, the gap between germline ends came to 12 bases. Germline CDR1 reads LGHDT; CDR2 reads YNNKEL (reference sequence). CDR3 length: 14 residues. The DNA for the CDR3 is TGTGCCAGCAGTCGTTCACAGGAGAACACTGAAGCTTTCTTT. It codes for CASSRSQENTEAFF.

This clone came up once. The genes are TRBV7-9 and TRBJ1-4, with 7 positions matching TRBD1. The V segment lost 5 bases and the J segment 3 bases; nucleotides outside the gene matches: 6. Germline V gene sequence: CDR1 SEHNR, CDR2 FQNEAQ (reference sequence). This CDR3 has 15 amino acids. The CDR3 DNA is TGTGCCAGCAGCGCAGGACAGGCACCTAATGAAAAACTGTTTTTT. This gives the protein CASSAGQAPNEKLFF.

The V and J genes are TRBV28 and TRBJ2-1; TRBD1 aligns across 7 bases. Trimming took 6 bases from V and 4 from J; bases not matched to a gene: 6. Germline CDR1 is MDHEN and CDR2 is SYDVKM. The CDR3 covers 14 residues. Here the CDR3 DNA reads TGTGCCAGCAGCCCGGGGACAGCTTACAATGAGCAGTTCTTC. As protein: CASSPGTAYNEQFF.

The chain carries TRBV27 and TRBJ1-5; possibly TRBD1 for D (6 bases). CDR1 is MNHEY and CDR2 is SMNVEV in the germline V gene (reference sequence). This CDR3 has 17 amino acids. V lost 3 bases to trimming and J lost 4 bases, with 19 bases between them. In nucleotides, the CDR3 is TGTGCCAGCAGTTTGGGGCCAGGGGTTTCCGGGAATCAGCCCCAGCATTTT. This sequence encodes CASSLGPGVSGNQPQHF.

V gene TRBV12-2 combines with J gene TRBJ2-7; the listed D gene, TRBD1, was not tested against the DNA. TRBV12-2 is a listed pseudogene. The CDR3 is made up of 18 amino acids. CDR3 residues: CASRPFQGAIIISYEQYF. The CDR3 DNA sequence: TGTGCAAGTCGCCCCTTTCAGGGGGCCATTATAATTTCCTACGAGCAGTACTTC.

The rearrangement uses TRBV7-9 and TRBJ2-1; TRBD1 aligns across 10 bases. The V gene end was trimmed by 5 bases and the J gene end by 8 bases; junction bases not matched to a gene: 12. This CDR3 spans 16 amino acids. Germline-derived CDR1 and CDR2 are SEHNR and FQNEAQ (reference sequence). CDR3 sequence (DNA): TGTGCCAGCAGCGAAAAGACAGGGGGCTTGGGGGATGAGCAGTTCTTC. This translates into CASSEKTGGLGDEQFF.

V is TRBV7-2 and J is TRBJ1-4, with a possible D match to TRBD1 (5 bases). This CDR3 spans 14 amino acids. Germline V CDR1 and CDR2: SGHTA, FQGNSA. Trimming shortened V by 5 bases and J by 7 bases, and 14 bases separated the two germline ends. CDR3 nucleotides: TGTGCCAGCAGCCGTAGGGGTTTTAGTGAAAAACTGTTTTTT. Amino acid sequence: CASSRRGFSEKLFF.

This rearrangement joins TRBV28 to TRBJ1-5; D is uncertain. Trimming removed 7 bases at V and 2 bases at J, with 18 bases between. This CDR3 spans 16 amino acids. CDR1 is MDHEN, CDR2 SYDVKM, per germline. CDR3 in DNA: TGTGCCAGCAAGGAAGGGAGGAGTAATCGCAATCAGCCCCAGCATTTT. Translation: CASKEGRSNRNQPQHF.